This T cell receptor (beta chain) was recovered during a study of blood T cell repertoires in COVID-19 (dated by TCRdb to the early 2020s). Regarding the complete study: Samples covering the acute and convalescent phases of COVID-19 were provided by collaborators in the United States, Italy and Spain. The material from the prospective study consisted of cDNA or gDNA derived from T cells, B-cell-depleted T cells, or PBMCs. The dataset comprised deeply sampled blood TCRbeta repertoires from subjects exposed to, actively infected with, or recovered from COVID-19. The repertoires were made available in a free public database intended to serve as a resource for research on the immune response to SARS-CoV-2. The samples were drawn from the first 160 participants of the ongoing ImmuneRACE study and from some 1,300 subjects provided by 6 global collaborators. The sample metadata nearly always contained a de-identified subject ID, COVID-19 status, age in years and sex. Where available, HLA class I and class II types were taken from metadata supplied by the sample provider and were not determined by assay-based typing. The study at large found these results: The quantity of clinical and demographic metadata differed by source and by participant and was supplied without curation.

Trimming takes 6 bases off V and 3 bases off J; junction bases not matched to a gene: 6. There are 15 amino acids in the CDR3, from cysteine to phenylalanine inclusive. Only CDR3 DNA remains: 45 bases, in frame from the first base. From the germline V gene, CDR1 is SGHRS and CDR2 is YFSETQ. Each collaborating institution followed its own protocols to collect whole blood in K2EDTA tubes. For TCRbeta analysis, collaborators shipped samples as frozen whole blood, isolated PBMCs, or DNA extracted from either of those sample types. The immunoSEQ Assay, a bias-controlled multiplex PCR, was used to amplify TCRbeta CDR3 regions from genomic DNA. The authors' analysis ran thus. The number of nucleated cells in each sample was estimated from the amplification of reference gene primers within the assay. To quantify the absolute abundance of each unique TCRbeta CDR3 rearrangement, sequence reads were collapsed and filtered. Productive Simpson clonality was computed per sample as the square root of Simpson's diversity index over productive rearrangements. Here the immuneACCESS table is served through TCRdb, limited to in-frame sequences with V and J called. Missing clones are a known gap in these copies; in checked studies unresolved V genes cover under half, and the rest lacks a known reason. The DNA gave D and trimming, while V, J and clone size come from that table. The sample records about 39,000 clones, approximately 78% of which are singletons. 9% to 10% of the sample rests with the top ten.

In its sample, this clone was seen once. The antigen this receptor binds is unknown. No base quality values were provided; no much bigger clone lies one nucleotide off. The sequencing input was peripheral blood. The chain was built from TRBV5-1 and TRBJ2-1; the junction holds 10 bases that match TRBD2. The clonotype was recovered from a man aged 60 to 75 in a cohort sampled during active COVID-19. CDR3 loop: CASKGASGGYNEQFF. DNA sequence: TGCGCCAGCAAGGGGGCTAGCGGGGGCTACAATGAGCAGTTCTTC.